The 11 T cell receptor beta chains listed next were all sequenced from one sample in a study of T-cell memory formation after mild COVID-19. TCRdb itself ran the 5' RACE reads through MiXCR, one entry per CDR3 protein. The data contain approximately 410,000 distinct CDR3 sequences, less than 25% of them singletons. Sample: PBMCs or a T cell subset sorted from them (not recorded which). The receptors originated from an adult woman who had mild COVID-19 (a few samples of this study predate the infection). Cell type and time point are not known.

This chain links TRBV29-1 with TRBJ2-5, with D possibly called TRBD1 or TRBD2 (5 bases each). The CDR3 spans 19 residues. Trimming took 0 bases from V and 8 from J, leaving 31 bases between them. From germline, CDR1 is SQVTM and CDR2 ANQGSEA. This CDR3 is CSVEDLKRGNIRSWDTQYF. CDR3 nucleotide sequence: TGCAGCGTTGAAGACTTAAAGAGGGGCAACATAAGGTCGTGGGATACCCAGTACTTC.

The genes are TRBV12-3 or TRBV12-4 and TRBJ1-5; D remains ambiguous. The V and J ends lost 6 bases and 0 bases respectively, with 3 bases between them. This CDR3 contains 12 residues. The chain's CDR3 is CASRASNQPQHF. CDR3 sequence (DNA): TGTGCCAGCAGGGCTAGCAATCAGCCCCAGCATTTT.

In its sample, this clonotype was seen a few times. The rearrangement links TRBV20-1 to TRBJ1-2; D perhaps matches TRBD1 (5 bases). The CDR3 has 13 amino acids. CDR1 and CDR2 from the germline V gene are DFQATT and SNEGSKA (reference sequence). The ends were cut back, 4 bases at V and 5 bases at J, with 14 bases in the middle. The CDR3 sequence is CSAMIQGRYGYTF. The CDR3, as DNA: TGCAGTGCTATGATCCAGGGTCGATATGGCTACACCTTC.

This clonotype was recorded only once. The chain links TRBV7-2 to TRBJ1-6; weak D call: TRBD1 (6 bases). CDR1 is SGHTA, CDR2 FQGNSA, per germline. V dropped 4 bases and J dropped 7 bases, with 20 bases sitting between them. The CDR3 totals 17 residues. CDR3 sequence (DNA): TGTGCCAGCAGCTCCGAGGGTAACAGGGCCCCCAATTCACCCCTCCACTTT. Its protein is CASSSEGNRAPNSPLHF.

As DNA, the CDR3 is TGTGCCAGCAGACCTAGCGGGATGAACAAAAACATTCAGTACTTC. Translated, it gives CASRPSGMNKNIQYF. The chain recombines TRBV12-3 or TRBV12-4 with TRBJ2-4; TRBD2 aligns across 9 bases. This CDR3 contains 15 residues. J gave up 3 bases and V 6 bases, and 6 bases lay outside the gene matches.

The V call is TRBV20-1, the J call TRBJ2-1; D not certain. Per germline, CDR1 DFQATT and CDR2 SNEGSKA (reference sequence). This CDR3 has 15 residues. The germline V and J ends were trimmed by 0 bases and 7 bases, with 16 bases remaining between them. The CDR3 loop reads CSARDGYTLTNEQFF. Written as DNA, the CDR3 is TGCAGTGCTAGAGATGGGTACACCCTAACGAATGAGCAGTTCTTC.

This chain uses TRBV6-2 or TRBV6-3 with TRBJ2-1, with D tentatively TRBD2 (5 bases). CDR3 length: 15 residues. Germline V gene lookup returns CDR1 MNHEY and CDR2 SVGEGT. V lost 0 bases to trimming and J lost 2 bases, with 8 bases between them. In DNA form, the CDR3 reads TGTGCCAGCAGTTACTCGAGGGTTCCCTACAATGAGCAGTTCTTC. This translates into CASSYSRVPYNEQFF.

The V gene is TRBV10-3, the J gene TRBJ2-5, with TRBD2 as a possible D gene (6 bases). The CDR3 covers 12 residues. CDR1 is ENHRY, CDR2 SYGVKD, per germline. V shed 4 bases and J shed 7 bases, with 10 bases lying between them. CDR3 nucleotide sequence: TGTGCCATCAGTGGCCTGGAGGGGACCCAGTACTTC. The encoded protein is CAISGLEGTQYF.

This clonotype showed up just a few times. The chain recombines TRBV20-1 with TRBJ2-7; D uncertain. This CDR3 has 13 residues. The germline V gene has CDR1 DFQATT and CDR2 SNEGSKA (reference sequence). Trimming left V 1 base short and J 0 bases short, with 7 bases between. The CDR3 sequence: CSARGQSSYEQYF. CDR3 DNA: TGCAGTGCTAGAGGTCAGAGCTCCTACGAGCAGTACTTC.

CDR3 region: CASSRDPTYNEQFF. The DNA for the CDR3 is TGTGCCAGCAGCCGCGACCCGACCTACAATGAGCAGTTCTTC. The V call is TRBV11-2, the J call TRBJ2-1; D is unclear. The CDR3 covers 14 residues. Trimming pared 5 bases from V and 2 bases from J, leaving 10 bases between. Germline V gene lookup returns CDR1 SGHAT and CDR2 FQNNGV. Full variable domain (missing parts from reference TRBV11-2 and TRBJ2-1): EAGVAQSPRYKIIEKRQSVAFWCNPISGHATLYWYQQILGQGPKLLIQFQNNGVVDDSQLPKDRFSAERLKGVDSTLKIQPAKLEDSAVYLCASSRDPTYNEQFFGPGTRLTVL.

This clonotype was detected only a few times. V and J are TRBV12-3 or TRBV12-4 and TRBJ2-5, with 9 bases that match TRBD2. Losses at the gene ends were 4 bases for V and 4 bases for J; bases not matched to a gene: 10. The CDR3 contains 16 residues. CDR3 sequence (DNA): TGTGCCAGCAGTTCTGATACTAGCGGGTGGTTAGAGACCCAGTACTTC. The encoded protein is CASSSDTSGWLETQYF.